This is a list of T cell receptor beta chains from one sample in a study of monozygotic twins with inflammatory bowel disease. From its re-call of the 5' RACE reads, TCRdb lists each CDR3 protein once, without DNA. The sample table includes over 110,000 distinct CDR3 sequences. Source material: blood. The source is a human donor with ulcerative colitis or Crohn's disease, or a healthy co-twin of an affected twin (not recorded which). Both conserved end residues are part of each CDR3. Each record gives: V gene, J gene, CDR3 protein.

v_gene: TRBV12-3/TRBV12-4
j_gene: TRBJ2-3
CDR3aa: CASSPRWSSTDTQYF

v_gene: TRBV10-3
j_gene: TRBJ1-5
CDR3aa: CAISEYQGEIQPQHF

v_gene: TRBV12-5
j_gene: TRBJ2-7
CDR3aa: CASGLVRQDAGLYEQYF

v_gene: TRBV7-2
j_gene: TRBJ1-5
CDR3aa: CASSPFNQPQHF

v_gene: TRBV2
j_gene: TRBJ1-2
CDR3aa: CASSEAMTAVYGYTF

v_gene: TRBV28
j_gene: TRBJ1-2
CDR3aa: CASSQDIKAGYTF

v_gene: TRBV7-2
j_gene: TRBJ2-2
CDR3aa: CASSLARGRDGELFF

v_gene: TRBV5-5
j_gene: TRBJ2-7
CDR3aa: CASSFTTGSISYEQYF

v_gene: TRBV19
j_gene: TRBJ1-2
CDR3aa: CASSNRQSNYGYTF

v_gene: TRBV7-3
j_gene: TRBJ2-3
CDR3aa: CASSLTTSSTDTQYF

v_gene: TRBV4-3
j_gene: TRBJ2-7
CDR3aa: CASSQGAGNEQYF

v_gene: TRBV4-1
j_gene: TRBJ2-1
CDR3aa: CASSQVRGGREAYNEQFF

v_gene: TRBV6-1
j_gene: TRBJ1-1
CDR3aa: CASSPSGTVNTEAFF

v_gene: TRBV5-1
j_gene: TRBJ2-7
CDR3aa: CASSLEGTYEQYF

v_gene: TRBV20-1
j_gene: TRBJ2-1
CDR3aa: CSADRDSSHNEQFF

v_gene: TRBV7-9
j_gene: TRBJ1-1
CDR3aa: CASSSSGQGFEAFF